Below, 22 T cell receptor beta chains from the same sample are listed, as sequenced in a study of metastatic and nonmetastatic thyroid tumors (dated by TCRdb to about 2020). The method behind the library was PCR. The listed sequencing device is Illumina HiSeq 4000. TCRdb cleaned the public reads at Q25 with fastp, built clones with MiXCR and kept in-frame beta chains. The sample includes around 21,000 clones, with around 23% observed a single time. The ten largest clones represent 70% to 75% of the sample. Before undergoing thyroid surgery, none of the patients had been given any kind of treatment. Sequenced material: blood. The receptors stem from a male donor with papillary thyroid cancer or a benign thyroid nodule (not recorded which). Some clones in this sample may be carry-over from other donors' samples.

CDR3 loop: CASSLEAGAVGELFF. The CDR3 coding sequence is TGTGCCAGCAGCTTGGAGGCGGGAGCGGTCGGGGAGCTGTTTTTT. The chain combines TRBV5-5 with TRBJ2-2; TRBD2 agrees at 7 bases. CDR1 SGHKS and CDR2 YYEKEE come from the germline V gene (reference sequence). The CDR3 extends over 15 amino acids. The trim removed 0 bases at V and 7 bases at J, leaving 6 bases unmatched.

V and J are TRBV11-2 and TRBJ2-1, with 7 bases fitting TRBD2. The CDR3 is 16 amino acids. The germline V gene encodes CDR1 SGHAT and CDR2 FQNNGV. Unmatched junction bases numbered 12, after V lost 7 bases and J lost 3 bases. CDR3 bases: TGTGCCAGCAATTCCCCCGGCGGGAGTAGCTACAATGAGCAGTTCTTC. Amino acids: CASNSPGGSSYNEQFF.

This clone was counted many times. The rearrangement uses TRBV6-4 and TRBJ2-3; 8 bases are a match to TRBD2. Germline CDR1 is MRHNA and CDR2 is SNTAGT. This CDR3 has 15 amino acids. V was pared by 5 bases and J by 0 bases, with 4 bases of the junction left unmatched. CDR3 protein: CASSLASGSTDTQYF. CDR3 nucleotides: TGTGCCAGCAGTTTAGCTAGCGGGAGCACAGATACGCAGTATTTT.

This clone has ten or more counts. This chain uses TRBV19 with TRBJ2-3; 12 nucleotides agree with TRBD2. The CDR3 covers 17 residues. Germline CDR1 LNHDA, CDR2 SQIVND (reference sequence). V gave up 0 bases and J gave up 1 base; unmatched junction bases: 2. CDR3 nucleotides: TGTGCCAGTAGTATAGAGACTAGCGGGAGTGGCACAGATACGCAGTATTTT. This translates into CASSIETSGSGTDTQYF.

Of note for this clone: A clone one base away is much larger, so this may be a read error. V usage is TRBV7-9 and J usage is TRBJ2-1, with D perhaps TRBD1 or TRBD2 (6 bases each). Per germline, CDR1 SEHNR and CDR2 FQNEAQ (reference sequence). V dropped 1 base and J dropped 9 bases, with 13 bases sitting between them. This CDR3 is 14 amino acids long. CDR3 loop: CASSLEGGLGEQFF. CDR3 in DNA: TGTGCCAGCAGCTTAGAAGGGGGGCTCGGTGAGCAGTTCTTC.

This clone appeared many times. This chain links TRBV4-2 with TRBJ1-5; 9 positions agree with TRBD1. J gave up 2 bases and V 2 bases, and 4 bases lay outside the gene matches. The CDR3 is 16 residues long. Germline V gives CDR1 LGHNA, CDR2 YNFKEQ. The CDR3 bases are TGTGCCAGCAGCCAACCTACAGGGGGCGGCAATCAGCCCCAGCATTTT. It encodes CASSQPTGGGNQPQHF.

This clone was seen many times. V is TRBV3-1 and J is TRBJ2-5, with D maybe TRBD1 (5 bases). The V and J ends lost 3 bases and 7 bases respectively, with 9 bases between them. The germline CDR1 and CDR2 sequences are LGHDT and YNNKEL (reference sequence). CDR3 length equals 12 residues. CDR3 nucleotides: TGTGCCAGCAGCCAGTTAAGGGGGACCCAGTACTTC. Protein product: CASSQLRGTQYF.

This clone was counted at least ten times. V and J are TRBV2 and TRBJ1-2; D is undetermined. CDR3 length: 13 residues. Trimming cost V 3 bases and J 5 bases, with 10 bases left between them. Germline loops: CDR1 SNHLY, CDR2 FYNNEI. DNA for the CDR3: TGTGCCAGCAGTGAGAGGCAGGTTTATGGCTACACCTTC. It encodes CASSERQVYGYTF. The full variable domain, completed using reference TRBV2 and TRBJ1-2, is EPEVTQTPSHQVTQMGQEVILRCVPISNHLYFYWYRQILGQKVEFLVSFYNNEISEKSEIFDDQFSVERPDGSNFTLKIRSTKLEDSAMYFCASSERQVYGYTFGSGTRLTVV.

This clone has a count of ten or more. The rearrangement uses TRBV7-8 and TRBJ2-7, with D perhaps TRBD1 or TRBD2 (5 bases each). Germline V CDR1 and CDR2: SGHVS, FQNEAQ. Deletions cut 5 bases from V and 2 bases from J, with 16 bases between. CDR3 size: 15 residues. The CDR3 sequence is CASSQAGTGPYEQYF. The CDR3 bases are TGTGCCAGCAGCCAGGCCGGGACGGGACCCTACGAGCAGTACTTC. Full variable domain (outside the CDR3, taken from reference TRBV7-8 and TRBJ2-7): GAGVSQSPRYKVAKRGQDVALRCDPISGHVSLFWYQQALGQGPEFLTYFQNEAQLDKSGLPSDRFFAERPEGSVSTLKIQRTQQEDSAVYLCASSQAGTGPYEQYFGPGTRLTVT.

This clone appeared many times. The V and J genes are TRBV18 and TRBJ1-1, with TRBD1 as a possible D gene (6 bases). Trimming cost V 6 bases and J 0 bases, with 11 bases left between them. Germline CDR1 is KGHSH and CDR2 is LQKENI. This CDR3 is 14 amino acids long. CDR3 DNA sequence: TGTGCCAGCTCCACGACAGGACTGAACACTGAAGCTTTCTTT. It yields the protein CASSTTGLNTEAFF. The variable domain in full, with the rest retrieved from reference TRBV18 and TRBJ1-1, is NAGVMQNPRHLVRRRGQEARLRCSPMKGHSHVYWYRQLPEEGLKFMVYLQKENIIDESGMPKERFSAEFPKEGPSILRIQQVVRGDSAAYFCASSTTGLNTEAFFGQGTRLTVV.

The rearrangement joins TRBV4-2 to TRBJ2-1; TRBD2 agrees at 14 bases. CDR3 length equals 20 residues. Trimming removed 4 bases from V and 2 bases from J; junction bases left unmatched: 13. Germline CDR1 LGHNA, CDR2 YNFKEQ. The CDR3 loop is CASSPRGTSGSLGPYNEQFF. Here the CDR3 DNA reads TGTGCCAGCAGCCCGCGGGGGACTAGCGGGAGTCTAGGCCCCTACAATGAGCAGTTCTTC.

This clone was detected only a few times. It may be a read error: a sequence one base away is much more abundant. CDR3 amino acids: CASSEPIVERGQYF. Here the CDR3 DNA reads TGCGCCAGCAGTGAGCCGATAGTTGAGCGCGGGCAGTACTTC. The chain combines TRBV10-1 with TRBJ2-7, with D uncertain. The V end lost 2 bases, the J end lost 9 bases, and 17 bases lay between the germline ends. The CDR3 has 14 residues. CDR1 is WNHNN, CDR2 SYGVQD, per germline (reference sequence).

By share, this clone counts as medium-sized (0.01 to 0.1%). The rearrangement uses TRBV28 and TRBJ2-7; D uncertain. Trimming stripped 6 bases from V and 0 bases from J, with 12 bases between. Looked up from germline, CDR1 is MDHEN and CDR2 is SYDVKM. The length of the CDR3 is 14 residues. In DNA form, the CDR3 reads TGTGCCAGCAGCACGTCAGCTAGCTCCTACGAGCAGTACTTC. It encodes CASSTSASSYEQYF.

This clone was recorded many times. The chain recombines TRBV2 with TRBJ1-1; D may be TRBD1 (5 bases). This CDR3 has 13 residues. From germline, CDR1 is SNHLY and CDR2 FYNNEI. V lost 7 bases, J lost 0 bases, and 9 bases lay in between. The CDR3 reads CASTTDMNTEAFF. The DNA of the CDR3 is TGTGCCAGCACCACGGACATGAACACTGAAGCTTTCTTT.

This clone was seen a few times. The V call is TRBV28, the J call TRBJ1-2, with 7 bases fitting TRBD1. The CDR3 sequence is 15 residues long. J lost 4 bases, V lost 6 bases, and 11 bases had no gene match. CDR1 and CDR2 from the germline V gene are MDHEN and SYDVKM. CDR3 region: CASSSGQGVGYGYTF. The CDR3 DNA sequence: TGTGCCAGCAGCTCCGGGCAGGGGGTCGGCTATGGCTACACCTTC.

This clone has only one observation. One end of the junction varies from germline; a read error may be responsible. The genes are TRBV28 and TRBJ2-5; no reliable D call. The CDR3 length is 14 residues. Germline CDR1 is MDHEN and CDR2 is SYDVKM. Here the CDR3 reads CARSFGVVKETQYF. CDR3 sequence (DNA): TGTGCCAGAAGTTTTGGGGTGGTAAAAGAAACCCAGTACTTC.

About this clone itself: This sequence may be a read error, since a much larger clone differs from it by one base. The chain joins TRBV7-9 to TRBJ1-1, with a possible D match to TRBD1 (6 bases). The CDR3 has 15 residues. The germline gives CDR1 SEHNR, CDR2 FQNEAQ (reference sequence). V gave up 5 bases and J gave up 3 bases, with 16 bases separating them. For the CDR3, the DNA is TGTGCCAGCAGCCTCCCCGCGACAGGCCACACTGAAGCTTTCTTT. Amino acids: CASSLPATGHTEAFF.

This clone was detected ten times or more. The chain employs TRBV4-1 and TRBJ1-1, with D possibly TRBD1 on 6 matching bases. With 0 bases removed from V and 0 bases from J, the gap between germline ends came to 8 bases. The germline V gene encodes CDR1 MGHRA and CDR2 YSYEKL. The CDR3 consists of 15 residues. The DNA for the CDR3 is TGCGCCAGCAGCCAAGAAAGGACAGTGAACACTGAAGCTTTCTTT. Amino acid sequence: CASSQERTVNTEAFF.

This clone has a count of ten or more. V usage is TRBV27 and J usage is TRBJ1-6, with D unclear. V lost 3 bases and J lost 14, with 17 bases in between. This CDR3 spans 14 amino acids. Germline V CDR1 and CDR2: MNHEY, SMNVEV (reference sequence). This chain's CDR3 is CASSFTALRWALHF. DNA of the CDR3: TGTGCCAGCAGTTTTACGGCCCTCCGTTGGGCCCTCCACTTT.

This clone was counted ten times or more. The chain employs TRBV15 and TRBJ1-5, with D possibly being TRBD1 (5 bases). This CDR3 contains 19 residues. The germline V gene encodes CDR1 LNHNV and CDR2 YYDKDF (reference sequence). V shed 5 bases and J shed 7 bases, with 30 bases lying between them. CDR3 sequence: CATSQYTSAGTATGQPQHF. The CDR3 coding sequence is TGTGCCACCAGCCAATACACTTCCGCCGGGACGGCTACTGGACAGCCCCAGCATTTT.

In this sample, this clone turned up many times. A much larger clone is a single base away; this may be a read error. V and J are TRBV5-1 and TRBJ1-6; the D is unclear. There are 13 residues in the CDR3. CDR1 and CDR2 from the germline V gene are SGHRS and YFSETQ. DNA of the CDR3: TGCGCCAGCAGGACGGTAGATAATTCACTCCTCCACTTT. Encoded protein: CASRTVDNSLLHF.

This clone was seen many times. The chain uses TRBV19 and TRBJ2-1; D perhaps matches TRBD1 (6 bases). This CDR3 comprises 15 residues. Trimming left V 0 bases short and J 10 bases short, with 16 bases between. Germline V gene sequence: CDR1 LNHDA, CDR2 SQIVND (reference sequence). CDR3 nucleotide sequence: TGTGCCAGTAGTATAGATCTATGGGGGCGTGGAGAGCAGTTCTTC. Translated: CASSIDLWGRGEQFF.